The 25 T cell receptor beta chains below come from one sample, sequenced in a study of blood T cell repertoires in COVID-19. TCRdb's copy holds only in-frame clones and misses some; the assay was immunoSEQ multiplex PCR. In the table there are around 180,000 clones, roughly 79% of which are singletons. The specimen sequenced was peripheral blood. These receptors originate from a woman of 80 years or more with COVID-19, enrolled during active disease.

This clone came up once. The V and J genes are TRBV7-6 and TRBJ1-2; 11 bases line up with TRBD1. V gave up 7 bases and J gave up 5 bases; unmatched junction bases: 6. This CDR3 is built from 14 residues. Looked up from germline, CDR1 is SGHVS and CDR2 is FNYEAQ. The CDR3 DNA is TGTGCCAGCATGCCAGGGACAGGGGGATATGGCTACACCTTC. Encoded protein: CASMPGTGGYGYTF.

This clone was picked up a small number of times. The DNA for the CDR3 is TGTGCCAGCAGCTCACAGGAGCTCAGCAATCAGCCCCAGCATTTT. Its translation: CASSSQELSNQPQHF. The chain joins TRBV7-2 to TRBJ1-5; the D gene is possibly TRBD1 (5 bases). CDR3 size: 15 residues. Germline values: CDR1 SGHTA, CDR2 FQGNSA. Trimming took 4 bases from V and 1 from J, leaving 11 bases between them. Combining the CDR3 with reference TRBV7-2 and TRBJ1-5 gives the whole variable domain GAGVSQSPSNKVTEKGKDVELRCDPISGHTALYWYRQSLGQGLEFLIYFQGNSAPDKSGLPSDRFSAERTGGSVSTLTIQRTQQEDSAVYLCASSSQELSNQPQHFGDGTRLSIL.

The chain couples TRBV19 to TRBJ2-6; D remains ambiguous. The CDR3 is 14 amino acids. The ends were cut back, 7 bases at V and 0 bases at J, with 7 bases in the middle. The V gene's germline CDR1 is LNHDA and CDR2 SQIVND (reference sequence). CDR3 nucleotide sequence: TGTGCCAGTAATATTTACTCTGGGGCCAACGTCCTGACTTTC. This encodes CASNIYSGANVLTF.

This chain connects TRBV14 to TRBJ2-7; D call uncertain. CDR1 and CDR2 from the germline V gene are SGHDN and FVKESK. The V end was cut by 4 bases, the J end by 2 bases, with 9 bases between. The CDR3 totals 13 residues. The CDR3 nucleotides are TGTGCCAGCAGCCGCGATCCCGCCTACGAGCAGTACTTC. It translates to CASSRDPAYEQYF.

The V gene is TRBV5-5, the J gene TRBJ1-1; D possibly corresponds to TRBD1 (6 bases). V was cut by 4 bases and J by 2 bases, with 12 bases left in between. CDR3 length: 14 amino acids. CDR1 is SGHKS, CDR2 YYEKEE, per germline (reference sequence). As DNA, the CDR3 is TGTGCCAGCAGCCCTGACAGGTTCAACACTGAAGCTTTCTTT. It is translated as CASSPDRFNTEAFF.

V is TRBV5-6 and J is TRBJ2-1, with TRBD2 matching over 12 bases. The J segment lost 9 bases and the V segment lost 4 bases, leaving 8 bases of the junction unmatched. This CDR3 spans 15 amino acids. The germline V gene encodes CDR1 SGHDT and CDR2 YYEEEE. CDR3 nucleotides: TGTGCCAGCAGCCTGACTAGCGGGGGCTCTAGTGAGCAGTTCTTC. Protein sequence: CASSLTSGGSSEQFF. The complete variable domain, with remaining parts taken from reference TRBV5-6 and TRBJ2-1, reads DAGVTQSPTHLIKTRGQQVTLRCSPKSGHDTVSWYQQALGQGPQFIFQYYEEEERQRGNFPDRFSGHQFPNYSSELNVNALLLGDSALYLCASSLTSGGSSEQFFGPGTRLTVL.

This clone appeared a single time. The J gene is TRBJ2-3, the V gene TRBV6-4; no reliable D call. Germline lookup yields CDR1 MRHNA and CDR2 SNTAGT. CDR3 length: 13 amino acids. The V end lost 4 bases, the J end lost 3 bases, and 8 bases lay between the germline ends. The CDR3 loop is CASSVPGTDTQYF. In DNA form, the CDR3 reads TGTGCCAGCAGTGTTCCCGGGACAGATACGCAGTATTTT.

The chain carries TRBV24-1 and TRBJ2-3; D possibly corresponds to TRBD1 (6 bases). There are 12 residues in the CDR3. V dropped 10 bases and J dropped 6 bases, with 13 bases sitting between them. Germline V gene data show CDR1 as KGHDR and CDR2 as SFDVKD. The CDR3 region has the DNA TGTGCCACACGGGACATCTCGGATACGCAGTATTTT. Amino acid sequence: CATRDISDTQYF.

Note on this clone: This same CDR3 is encoded by further DNA sequences in the sample. The chain joins TRBV29-1 to TRBJ2-7; 10 bases match TRBD2. CDR1 is SQVTM and CDR2 is ANQGSEA in the germline V gene. The CDR3 totals 13 residues. V was pared by 4 bases and J by 2 bases, with 2 bases of the junction left unmatched. The DNA for the CDR3 is TGCAGCGTTGGGACTAGCGGCACCTACGAGCAGTACTTC. This encodes CSVGTSGTYEQYF.

The chain links TRBV5-1 to TRBJ2-1, with a tentative D call TRBD2 (5 bases). This CDR3 has 16 residues. The germline CDR1 and CDR2 sequences are SGHRS and YFSETQ. Trimming took 2 bases from V and 3 from J, leaving 15 bases between them. The CDR3 DNA follows: TGCGCCAGCAGCTTCACCTCCCTACGGGGCTACAATGAGCAGTTCTTC. Protein product: CASSFTSLRGYNEQFF.

This clone was observed at least ten times. This chain uses TRBV7-7 with TRBJ2-5, with 10 positions matching TRBD2. Unmatched junction bases numbered 11, after V lost 5 bases and J lost 5 bases. Germline CDR1 is SSHAT and CDR2 is FNYEAQ (reference sequence). This CDR3 comprises 16 residues. The CDR3 here is CASSVSGGAFVETQYF. The CDR3 DNA reads as TGTGCCAGCAGCGTGAGCGGGGGGGCCTTCGTGGAGACCCAGTACTTC.

The chain recombines TRBV5-1 with TRBJ2-2, with TRBD2 identical over 10 bases. J lost 7 bases, V lost 4 bases, and 10 bases had no gene match. The germline CDR1 and CDR2 sequences are SGHRS and YFSETQ. This CDR3 has 16 residues. The CDR3, as DNA: TGCGCCAGCAGCCCATTCCTAGCGGGAGTCGACGGGGAGCTGTTTTTT. Translating gives CASSPFLAGVDGELFF. Combining the CDR3 with reference TRBV5-1 and TRBJ2-2 gives the whole variable domain KAGVTQTPRYLIKTRGQQVTLSCSPISGHRSVSWYQQTPGQGLQFLFEYFSETQRNKGNFPGRFSGRQFSNSRSEMNVSTLELGDSALYLCASSPFLAGVDGELFFGEGSRLTVL.

The chain uses TRBV6-1 and TRBJ2-2; 13 nucleotides agree with TRBD2. Germline V gene data show CDR1 as MNHNS and CDR2 as SASEGT. V shed 4 bases and J 7 bases; nucleotides not matched to a gene: 12. The CDR3 contains 18 residues. The CDR3 spells CASSGLGLAGVFVGELFF. The CDR3 DNA reads as TGTGCCAGCAGTGGGCTCGGACTAGCGGGAGTTTTCGTCGGGGAGCTGTTTTTT.

V and J are TRBV2 and TRBJ1-1; no definite D call. The germline V gene has CDR1 SNHLY and CDR2 FYNNEI. The CDR3 consists of 12 residues. V lost 5 bases and J 7 bases, leaving 11 bases between the germline ends. In nucleotides, the CDR3 is TGTGCCAGCAGTATACACCGCCTTGAAGCTTTCTTT. Protein: CASSIHRLEAFF.

The gene calls are TRBV5-1 and TRBJ2-5, with a weak D call TRBD1 (6 bases). Germline V gene lookup returns CDR1 SGHRS and CDR2 YFSETQ. Trimming stripped 3 bases from V and 3 bases from J, with 15 bases between. The CDR3 has 15 amino acids. CDR3 coding DNA: TGCGCCAGCAGCTGGACCGGGACAACAGAAGAGACCCAGTACTTC. It specifies CASSWTGTTEETQYF.

The rearrangement uses TRBV11-3 and TRBJ1-1; maybe TRBD1 (6 bases). Deletions cut 4 bases from V and 1 base from J, with 13 bases between. CDR1 SGHNT and CDR2 YENEEA come from the germline V gene. CDR3 length: 15 residues. This chain's CDR3 is CASSSRVRGNTEAFF. CDR3 DNA: TGTGCCAGCAGCTCCAGGGTCAGGGGGAACACTGAAGCTTTCTTT.

The V call is TRBV29-1, the J call TRBJ2-1; D perhaps matches TRBD2 (5 bases). The V end lost 2 bases, the J end lost 11 bases, and 19 bases lay between the germline ends. The CDR3 is 14 residues long. Germline V lookup: CDR1 SQVTM, CDR2 ANQGSEA. In nucleotides, the CDR3 is TGCAGCGTTGAAAGGGAGCAGCCCCTTTTTAAGCAGTTCTTC. Translated: CSVEREQPLFKQFF.

The chain has TRBV28 and TRBJ1-2, with D possibly TRBD1 on 6 matching bases. CDR1 and CDR2 from the germline V gene are MDHEN and SYDVKM. This CDR3 contains 13 residues. Trimming pared 6 bases from V and 2 bases from J, leaving 10 bases between. The CDR3 coding sequence is TGTGCCAGCAGAAACACAGGGAACTATGGCTACACCTTC. It codes for CASRNTGNYGYTF.

This chain joins TRBV7-8 and TRBJ1-2; TRBD1 agrees at 7 bases. From germline, CDR1 is SGHVS and CDR2 FQNEAQ. Trimming took 1 base from V and 2 from J; bases not matched to a gene: 4. The CDR3 length is 15 residues. CDR3 sequence reads: CASSLGLQGNYGYTF. The DNA for the CDR3 is TGTGCCAGCAGCTTAGGATTACAGGGGAACTATGGCTACACCTTC.

In its sample, this clone was seen once. This chain uses TRBV4-1 with TRBJ1-1; D gene uncertain. The germline gives CDR1 MGHRA, CDR2 YSYEKL. V was trimmed by 4 bases and J by 4 bases, leaving 16 bases between them. This CDR3 contains 15 residues. The CDR3 loop is CASSPRLVRGTEAFF. The CDR3 bases are TGCGCCAGCAGCCCCCGGCTTGTACGGGGCACTGAAGCTTTCTTT.

The gene calls are TRBV5-6 and TRBJ1-3; D gene uncertain. CDR1 and CDR2 from the germline V gene are SGHDT and YYEEEE. The V end was cut by 0 bases, the J end by 0 bases, with 7 bases between. This CDR3 region has 15 residues. CDR3 loop: CASSLDSNSGNTIYF. In DNA form, the CDR3 reads TGTGCCAGCAGCTTGGACTCAAACTCTGGAAACACCATATATTTT.

The V gene is TRBV27, the J gene TRBJ2-7; possible D gene TRBD1, 6 bases. Germline-derived CDR1 and CDR2 are MNHEY and SMNVEV (reference sequence). The CDR3 extends over 15 amino acids. V gave up 3 bases and J gave up 3 bases, with 15 bases separating them. CDR3 amino acids: CASSFDRRFVYEQYF. DNA of the CDR3: TGTGCCAGCAGTTTTGACAGGAGGTTTGTCTACGAGCAGTACTTC.

The rearrangement links TRBV21-1 to TRBJ1-1; TRBD1 was called by the table and not checked on the DNA. TRBV21-1 represents a pseudogene. The length of the CDR3 is 16 residues. The CDR3 sequence: CASNPFRGQGNTEAFF. The CDR3 DNA sequence: TGTGCCAGTAACCCTTTTCGGGGACAGGGGAACACTGAAGCTTTCTTT.

The chain recombines TRBV27 with TRBJ2-1, with 9 nucleotides matching TRBD1. J was trimmed by 9 bases and V by 3 bases; bases with no gene match: 27. The CDR3 is 21 residues long. The germline V gene has CDR1 MNHEY and CDR2 SMNVEV (reference sequence). The CDR3 DNA follows: TGTGCCAGCAGTTTTAGACAGGGGGAGGGTAGCGGGTCCGGAGCGCTACGTGAGCAGTTCTTC. The encoded protein is CASSFRQGEGSGSGALREQFF.

The V gene is TRBV12-5, the J gene TRBJ2-1; 11 positions agree with TRBD1. V dropped 0 bases and J dropped 8; count of bases not matched to a gene: 9. The CDR3 covers 17 residues. The germline V gene has CDR1 LGHNT and CDR2 FRNRAP. DNA of the CDR3: TGTGCTAGTGGTTTGGTACTCGGACAGGGGGCTGGGGATGAGCAGTTCTTC. It is translated as CASGLVLGQGAGDEQFF.